This section outlines one T cell receptor beta chain sequence together with its context. TCRdb's table, derived via immunoSEQ multiplex PCR, lists solely in-frame clones and lacks some. The profile shows approximately 330,000 clones, 87% of them singletons. Patients in Seattle were enrolled during active infection, then followed longitudinally. This CDR3 is built from 13 residues. The germline V gene has CDR1 SGHDT and CDR2 YYEEEE. Trimming stripped 0 bases from V and 8 bases from J, with 8 bases between. This entry belongs to a study of blood T cell repertoires in COVID-19. Study-wide context: Spain, Italy and the United States supplied samples that represented acute and convalescent COVID-19. T cells, B-cell-depleted T cells, or PBMCs supplied cDNA or gDNA.

Sequenced: peripheral blood. This receptor was identified in a man aged 30-40 years with COVID-19, enrolled during active disease. The genes are TRBV5-6 and TRBJ1-4; D gene uncertain. This CDR3 reads CASSLGGHEKLFF. CDR3 bases: TGTGCCAGCAGCTTGGGAGGTCACGAAAAACTGTTTTTT.